This entry is about one TCR beta chain. In germline, CDR1 is MGHRA, CDR2 YSYEKL. The J segment lost 2 bases and the V segment lost 3 bases, leaving 7 bases of the junction unmatched. This CDR3 is 16 amino acids long. As originally analysed: Reference gene primer amplification gave nucleated cell count estimates. Clones were sequenced by immunoSEQ multiplex PCR, and TCRdb holds only the in-frame ones, with some missing. The V and J calls and clone size were taken over from that table, and D and trimming were inferred from the DNA. This sample carries around 100,000 clones, approximately 87% of them seen once, and the ten largest clones take approximately 15%. This entry is derived from a study of blood T cell repertoires in COVID-19. Study summary: Acute and convalescent COVID-19 specimens originated in the United States, Italy and Spain. Sources were T cells, B-cell-depleted T cells, or PBMCs; the material itself was cDNA or gDNA.

Sequencing was done on a sample of peripheral blood. The source of this sequence is a human donor in a cohort sampled during active COVID-19. The chain has TRBV4-1 and TRBJ1-3, with TRBD1 identical over 7 bases. The CDR3 DNA reads as TGCGCCAGCAGCCAGGCGGGGACAGCGGCTGGAAACACCATATATTTT. Translation: CASSQAGTAAGNTIYF.